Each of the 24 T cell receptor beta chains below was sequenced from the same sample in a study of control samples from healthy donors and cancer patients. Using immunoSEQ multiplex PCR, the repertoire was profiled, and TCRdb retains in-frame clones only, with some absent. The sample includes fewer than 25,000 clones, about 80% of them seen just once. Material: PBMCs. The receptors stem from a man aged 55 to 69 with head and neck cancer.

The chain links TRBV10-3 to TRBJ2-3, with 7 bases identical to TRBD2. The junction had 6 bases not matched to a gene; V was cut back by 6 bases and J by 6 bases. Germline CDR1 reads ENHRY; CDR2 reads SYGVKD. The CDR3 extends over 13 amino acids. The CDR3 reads CAISREAADTQYF. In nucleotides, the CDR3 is TGTGCCATCAGCCGGGAGGCGGCGGATACGCAGTATTTT.

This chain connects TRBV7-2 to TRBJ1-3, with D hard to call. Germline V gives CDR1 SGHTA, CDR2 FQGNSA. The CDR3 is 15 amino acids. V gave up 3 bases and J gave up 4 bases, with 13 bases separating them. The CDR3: CASSFSPSGGNTIYF. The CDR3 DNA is TGTGCCAGCAGCTTCAGTCCCTCGGGGGGAAACACCATATATTTT.

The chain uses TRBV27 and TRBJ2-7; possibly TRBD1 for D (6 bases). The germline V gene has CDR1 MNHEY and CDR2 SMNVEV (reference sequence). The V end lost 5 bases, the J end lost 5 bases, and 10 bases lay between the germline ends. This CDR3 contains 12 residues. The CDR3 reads CASSINRDEQYF. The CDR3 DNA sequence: TGTGCCAGCAGTATAAACAGGGACGAGCAGTACTTC.

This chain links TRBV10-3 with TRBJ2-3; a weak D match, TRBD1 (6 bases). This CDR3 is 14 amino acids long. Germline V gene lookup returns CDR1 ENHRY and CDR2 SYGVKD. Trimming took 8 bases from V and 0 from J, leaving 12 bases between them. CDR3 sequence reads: CAIRGGDSTDTQYF. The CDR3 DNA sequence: TGTGCCATCCGAGGGGGAGATAGCACAGATACGCAGTATTTT.

CDR3 in DNA: TGCGCCAGCGGCGTTGGGGGGAACACTGAAGCTTTCTTT. This translates into CASGVGGNTEAFF. The genes are TRBV5-1 and TRBJ1-1, with a possible D match to TRBD1 (5 bases). The V end was cut by 7 bases, the J end by 1 base, with 11 bases between. Germline V gene data show CDR1 as SGHRS and CDR2 as YFSETQ. This CDR3 spans 13 amino acids. Based on the CDR3 plus reference TRBV5-1 and TRBJ1-1, the full variable domain is KAGVTQTPRYLIKTRGQQVTLSCSPISGHRSVSWYQQTPGQGLQFLFEYFSETQRNKGNFPGRFSGRQFSNSRSEMNVSTLELGDSALYLCASGVGGNTEAFFGQGTRLTVV.

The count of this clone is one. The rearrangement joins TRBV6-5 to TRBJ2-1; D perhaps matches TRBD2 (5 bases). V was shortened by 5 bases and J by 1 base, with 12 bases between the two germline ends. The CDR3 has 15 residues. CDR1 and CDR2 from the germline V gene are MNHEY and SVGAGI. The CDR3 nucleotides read TGTGCCAGCAGTCTATTAGAGGGTTCCTACAATGAGCAGTTCTTC. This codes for CASSLLEGSYNEQFF.

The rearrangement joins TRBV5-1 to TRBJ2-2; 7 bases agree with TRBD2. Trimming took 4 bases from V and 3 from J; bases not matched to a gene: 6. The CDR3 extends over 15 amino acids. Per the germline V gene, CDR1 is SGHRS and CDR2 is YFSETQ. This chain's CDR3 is CASSPTSWDTGELFF. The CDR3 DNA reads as TGCGCCAGCAGCCCGACTAGCTGGGACACCGGGGAGCTGTTTTTT.

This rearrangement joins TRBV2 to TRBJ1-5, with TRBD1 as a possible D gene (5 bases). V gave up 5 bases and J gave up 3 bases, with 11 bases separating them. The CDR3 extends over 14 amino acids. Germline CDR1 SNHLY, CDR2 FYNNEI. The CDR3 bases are TGTGCCAGCAGTTCATGGGACCCCAATCAGCCCCAGCATTTT. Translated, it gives CASSSWDPNQPQHF. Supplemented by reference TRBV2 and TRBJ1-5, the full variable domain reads EPEVTQTPSHQVTQMGQEVILRCVPISNHLYFYWYRQILGQKVEFLVSFYNNEISEKSEIFDDQFSVERPDGSNFTLKIRSTKLEDSAMYFCASSSWDPNQPQHFGDGTRLSIL.

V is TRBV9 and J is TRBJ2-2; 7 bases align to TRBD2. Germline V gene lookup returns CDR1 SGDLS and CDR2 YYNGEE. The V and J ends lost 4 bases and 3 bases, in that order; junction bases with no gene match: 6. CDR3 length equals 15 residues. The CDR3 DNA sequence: TGTGCCAGCAGCCCCCGGGGAGGGGACACCGGGGAGCTGTTTTTT. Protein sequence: CASSPRGGDTGELFF.

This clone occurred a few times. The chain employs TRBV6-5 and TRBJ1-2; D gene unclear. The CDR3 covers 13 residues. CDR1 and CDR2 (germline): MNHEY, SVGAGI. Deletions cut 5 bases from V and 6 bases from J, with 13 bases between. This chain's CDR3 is CASSPDPYNGYTF. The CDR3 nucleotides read TGTGCCAGCAGTCCCGATCCATACAATGGCTACACCTTC.

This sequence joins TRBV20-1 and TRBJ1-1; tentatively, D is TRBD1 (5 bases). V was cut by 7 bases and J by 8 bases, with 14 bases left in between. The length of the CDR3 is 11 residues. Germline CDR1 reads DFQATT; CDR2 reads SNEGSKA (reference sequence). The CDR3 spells CSGQRGAEAFF. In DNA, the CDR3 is TGCAGTGGACAGCGAGGTGCCGAAGCTTTCTTT.

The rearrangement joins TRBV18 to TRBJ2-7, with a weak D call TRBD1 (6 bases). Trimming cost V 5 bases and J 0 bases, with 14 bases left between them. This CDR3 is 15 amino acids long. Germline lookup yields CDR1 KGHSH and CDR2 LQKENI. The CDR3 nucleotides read TGTGCCAGCTCATCCTCGGGACAAAGCTCCTACGAGCAGTACTTC. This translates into CASSSSGQSSYEQYF.

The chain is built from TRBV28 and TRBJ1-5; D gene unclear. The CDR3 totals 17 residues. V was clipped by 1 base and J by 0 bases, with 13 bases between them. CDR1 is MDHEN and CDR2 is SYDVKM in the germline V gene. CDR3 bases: TGTGCCAGCAGTTTATCCGTTGCAGGTTATAGCAATCAGCCCCAGCATTTT. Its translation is CASSLSVAGYSNQPQHF.

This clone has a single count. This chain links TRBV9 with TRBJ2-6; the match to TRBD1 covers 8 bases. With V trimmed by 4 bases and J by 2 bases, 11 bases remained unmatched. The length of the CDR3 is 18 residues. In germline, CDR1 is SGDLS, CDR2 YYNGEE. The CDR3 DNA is TGTGCCAGCAGCCGTCAGGGCAGGACAGGGACTGGGGCCAACGTCCTGACTTTC. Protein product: CASSRQGRTGTGANVLTF.

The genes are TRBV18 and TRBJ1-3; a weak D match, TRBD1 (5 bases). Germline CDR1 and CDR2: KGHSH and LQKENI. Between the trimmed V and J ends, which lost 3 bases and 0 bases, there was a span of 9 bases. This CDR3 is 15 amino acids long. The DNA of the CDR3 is TGTGCCAGCTCACCCGACAGAGACTCTGGAAACACCATATATTTT. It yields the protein CASSPDRDSGNTIYF.

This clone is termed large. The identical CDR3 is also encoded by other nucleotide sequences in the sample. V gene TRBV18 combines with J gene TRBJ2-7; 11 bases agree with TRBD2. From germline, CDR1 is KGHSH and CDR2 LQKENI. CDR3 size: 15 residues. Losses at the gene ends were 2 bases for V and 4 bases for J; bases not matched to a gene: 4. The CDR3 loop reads CASSPAGTSGYEQYF. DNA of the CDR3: TGTGCCAGCTCACCAGCTGGGACTAGCGGATACGAGCAGTACTTC.

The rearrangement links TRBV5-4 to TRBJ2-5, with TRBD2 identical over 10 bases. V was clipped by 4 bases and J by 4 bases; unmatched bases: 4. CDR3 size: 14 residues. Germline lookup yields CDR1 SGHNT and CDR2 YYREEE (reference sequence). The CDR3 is CASSLAGAGETQYF. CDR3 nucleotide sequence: TGTGCCAGCAGCCTAGCGGGAGCCGGAGAGACCCAGTACTTC.

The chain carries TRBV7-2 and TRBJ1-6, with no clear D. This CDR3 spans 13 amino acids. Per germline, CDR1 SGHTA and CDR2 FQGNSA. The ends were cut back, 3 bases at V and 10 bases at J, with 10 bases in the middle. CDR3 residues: CASSLVERSPLHF. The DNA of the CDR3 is TGTGCCAGCAGCTTGGTTGAGCGATCACCCCTCCACTTT.

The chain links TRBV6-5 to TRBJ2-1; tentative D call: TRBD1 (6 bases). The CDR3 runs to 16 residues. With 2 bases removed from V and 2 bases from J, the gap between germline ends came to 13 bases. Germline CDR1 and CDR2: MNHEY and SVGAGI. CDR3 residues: CASSYQGSGPYNEQFF. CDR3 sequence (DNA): TGTGCCAGCAGTTACCAGGGGTCGGGACCCTACAATGAGCAGTTCTTC.

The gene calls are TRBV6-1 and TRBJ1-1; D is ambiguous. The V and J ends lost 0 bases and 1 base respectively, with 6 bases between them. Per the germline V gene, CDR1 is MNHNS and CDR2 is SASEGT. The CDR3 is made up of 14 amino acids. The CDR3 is CASSEAQRNTEAFF. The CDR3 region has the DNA TGTGCCAGCAGTGAAGCCCAAAGGAACACTGAAGCTTTCTTT.

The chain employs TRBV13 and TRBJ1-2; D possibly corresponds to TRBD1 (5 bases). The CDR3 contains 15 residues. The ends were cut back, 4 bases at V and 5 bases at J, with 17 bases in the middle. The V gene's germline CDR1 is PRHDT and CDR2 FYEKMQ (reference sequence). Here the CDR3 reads CASSSTDGGEYGYTF. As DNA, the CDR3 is TGTGCCAGCAGCTCCACCGATGGAGGGGAATATGGCTACACCTTC.

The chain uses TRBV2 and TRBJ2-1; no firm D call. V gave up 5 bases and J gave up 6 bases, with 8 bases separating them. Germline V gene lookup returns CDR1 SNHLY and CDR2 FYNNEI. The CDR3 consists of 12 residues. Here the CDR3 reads CASSSDSNEQFF. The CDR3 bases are TGTGCCAGCAGTTCCGACTCCAATGAGCAGTTCTTC.

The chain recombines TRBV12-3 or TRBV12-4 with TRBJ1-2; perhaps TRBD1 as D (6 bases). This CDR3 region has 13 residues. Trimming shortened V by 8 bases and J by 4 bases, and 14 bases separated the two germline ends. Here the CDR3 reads CASGQGTLYGYTF. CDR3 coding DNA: TGTGCCAGCGGGCAGGGGACCCTCTATGGCTACACCTTC.

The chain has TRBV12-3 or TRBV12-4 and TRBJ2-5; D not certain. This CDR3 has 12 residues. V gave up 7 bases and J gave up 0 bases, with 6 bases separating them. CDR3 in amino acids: CASTIHQETQYF. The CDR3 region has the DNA TGTGCCAGCACCATACACCAAGAGACCCAGTACTTC.